This entry is about one T cell receptor beta chain. Its antigen remains undetermined. Base qualities are missing; no much larger clone stands one base away. This sample is part of a study of cytomegalovirus exposure and HLA in healthy donors (dated by TCRdb to between 2016 and 2019). Turning to the overall study: According to an earlier analysis of 587 of the donors, roughly 180 million T cells yielded 120 million or so unique TCR beta sequences and less than 300 Gb of sequence data. Four or five DR-DQ haplotypes were handled as single units for association and clustering because linkage in the cohort was strong. A later analysis re-examined previously published TCR beta repertoires from 500 to 700 donors and added high-resolution HLA genotyping to investigate patterns of TCR occurrence. Typing coverage differed by locus: A, B, C, DRB1 and DQB1 were typed in roughly 629-640 donors, DQA1 in about 500, DPA1 in some 600, and DPB1 in roughly 450. The study aimed to test whether cataloging public T cell receptors could reveal signatures of past pathogen exposure. Using immunosequencing, the study profiled T cell repertoires from about 620 subjects and related those repertoires to cytomegalovirus serostatus. Besides the first cohort of 500 to 700 subjects, a separate validation cohort made up of 95 to 150 different subjects was used. Among about 360 genotyped donors of the cohort, an average of around 240,000 unique TCR beta nucleotide sequences were sequenced per donor, roughly 18% of them non-productive. An earlier analysis of some 500 of the donors applied high-throughput TCR beta sequencing to assess whether each TCR beta V gene segment acted as functional or pseudogenic. All discovery cohort repertoires had been generated on a single sequencing platform. An early release that covered several hundred HLA-typed donors contained around 330 gigabases of sequencing data and 70 million to 100 million unique TCR sequences. Alongside the repertoire data, information on donor age, sex, ethnicity and CMV serostatus was compiled. The later analysis used no new phenotypic data to find candidate immune exposures, relying instead on TCR beta sequences and their occurrence across donors. In a later genetic analysis, genome-wide SNP genotypes for about three fifths of the roughly 670 donors were used, and that subset was treated as a discovery cohort. To predict cytomegalovirus infection status, the study combined high-throughput TCR immunosequencing, statistical association of individual TCRs with disease status, and machine learning. Of the roughly 400 genotyped donors, around 81% fell in the genetic ancestry cluster associated with self-reported Caucasian donors. HLA typing included class I and class II loci at four-digit resolution.

V lost 2 bases and J lost 1 base; the stretch between them is 11 bases long. For CDR1 and CDR2, the germline V gene (reference sequence) lists LNHDA and SQIVND. The CDR3 runs 15 amino acids, cysteine and phenylalanine included. Left in the record is the CDR3 DNA by itself, 45 bases read in frame from the first base. The cohort comprised 550 to 700 healthy bone marrow donors. All cohort members were sampled while nominally healthy, although unrecorded immune exposures were likely present. The donor tested CMV seropositive and was one of the 289 seropositive cohort members. Each donor provided a peripheral blood sample, and peripheral blood mononuclear cells were used for TCR beta sequencing. Genomic DNA was extracted from the blood cell samples with the Qiagen DNeasy Blood Extraction Kit. The paper's findings and limits, for the study overall: Because counts were too low, roughly 18 rarely observed V segments, including chromosome 9 orphons, were left out of the earlier analysis of over 550 of the donors. The presence/absence analyses assumed that sequencing depth was roughly uniform across donors, and that assumption may not be true. Across donors, most TCR sequences were observed very rarely, whereas some public TCRs were present in many individuals. A later genetic analysis associated a missense DCLRE1C variant with V-gene and J-gene trimming of TCR beta chains, and an independent cohort replicated the association. The 87-base-pair reads could not distinguish some IMGT-functional V segments, including TRBV6-2 and TRBV6-3, so those segments were excluded. When HLA alleles, especially DR and DQ, strongly co-occurred, attributing TCR associations to individual alleles was difficult. According to a later analysis, TCR association rates differed among HLA loci, with DRB1 alleles showing the most associated TCRs and HLA-C alleles showing the fewest. Three of the identified cytomegalovirus-associated TCR beta chains were confirmed in vitro to be specific for cytomegalovirus antigens. According to the authors, the approach could potentially be generalized to other disease states and immunological phenotypes. CMV serostatus was the only immune exposure information available for the cohort. A further reported finding was that TCR beta sequences accurately predicted the HLA-A and HLA-B alleles for most subjects in the first cohort. The study listed over 150 TCR beta chains as associated with cytomegalovirus. A cluster of highly shared sequence variants was judged likely to represent a technical artifact of the sequencing pipeline. In an earlier analysis of more than 500 of the donors, most TCR beta V segments appeared in productive rearrangements about 90% or about 30% of the time, broadly matching IMGT annotations. Correlated functional status among segregating V segments might reflect linkage disequilibrium, but an unknown experimental factor could not be ruled out. Because HLA typing was unavailable for some donors at each locus, only the typed subset was used in association tests. Cytomegalovirus status was reported to be diagnosed by the classifier with high specificity and sensitivity in both the original and validation cohorts. Specific HLA alleles were associated with 16,951 TCR beta sequences at a false discovery rate of 0.05 in a later analysis. A later analysis reported that several top co-occurrence clusters appeared linked to parvovirus B19, influenza, CMV and Epstein-Barr virus. According to a later genetic analysis, donors in an Asian-associated ancestry cluster had fewer N-insertions in productive TCRs than the approximately 650-donor mean. In a later analysis, HLA-associated TCR beta chains showed more clonal expansion and lower generation probabilities than non-associated chains that were equally common. Most CMV-associated TCR beta chains appeared to be HLA-restricted in a later analysis, and the HLA associations seemed to be driven largely by CMV exposure. Only TCR beta chains were sequenced in this cohort, and the absence of alpha or paired-chain data limited detectable features.

The method behind the library was the immunoSEQ multiplex PCR assay. The multiplex PCR relied on a mix of 60 forward primers for TCR Vbeta segments and 13 reverse primers for TCR Jbeta segments. A multiplex PCR assay on genomic DNA amplified the CDR3 region of rearranged TCR beta genes. On the Illumina HiSeq System, the amplified TCR beta libraries were sequenced as 87-base-pair reads. The authors' analysis ran thus. Across the 666 repertoires, a later analysis counted about 81 million unique TCR beta chains, roughly 11 million of which were shared by at least two donors. To remove PCR and sequencing errors, raw reads were error-corrected and collapsed into unique sequences using a nearest-neighbor algorithm that merged closely related sequences. CDR3 sequences were aligned to IMGT reference sequences to assign V, D and J gene segments. Each retained sequence needed at least a six-nucleotide match to both a V gene segment and a J gene segment. Rearrangements were called productive when the CDR3 lacked stop codons and stayed in frame with V and J; all others were non-productive. Following IMGT convention, CDR3 was defined as the stretch from the second conserved V-encoded cysteine to the conserved J-encoded phenylalanine. Sequences without an unambiguous match to a single V gene segment were excluded from the earlier analysis of 587 of the donors. In an earlier analysis of 450 to 750 of the donors, a V segment was called functional when productive rearrangements were above 56.7%, and segregating when the standard deviation between donors exceeded 5%. To diagnose cytomegalovirus status from the catalog of TCR beta chain sequences, a statistical classification framework was built. In a later analysis, TCR nucleotide sequences were compared against IMGT/GENE-DB human TR gene sequences so that V and J genes could be assigned. A later analysis assigned CDR3 sequences and most-parsimonious VDJ recombination scenarios with the TCRdist pipeline. In a later analysis, each TCR beta chain was defined by its CDR3 amino acid sequence together with its V-gene family, and reads lacking a unique V-gene family were excluded. In a later analysis, approximately 590 highly shared, low-generation-probability nucleotide sequences were removed to address suspected cross-contamination and a sequencing artifact. In a later analysis, a clonal expansion index was calculated for each public chain from normalized within-repertoire ranks of inferred template counts. In a later analysis, generation probabilities were computed with a VDJ recombination model fitted to out-of-frame rearrangements, and the resulting probabilities were checked against IGoR. In a later analysis, hypergeometric tests were used to score TCR-TCR, TCR-HLA and TCR-CMV co-occurrence, with a repertoire-size bias correction applied to TCR pairs. A later analysis estimated false discovery rates by permuting HLA or CMV assignments 20 times. In a later analysis, co-occurring TCRs were grouped with DBSCAN, and TCRdist sequence similarity was added when clustering was performed within HLA-allele-positive subsets. Repertoires with fewer than 30,000 or more than 120,000 public chains, plus five repertoires with anomalous nucleotide sharing, were excluded from co-occurrence clustering. In its TCRdb copy, this immuneACCESS table keeps in-frame sequences only and misses some clones. Where compared with another copy, unresolved V genes explain less than half of these, and the others have no known cause. Clonal size and the V and J genes are those of that table, whereas D and trimming came from the DNA. This sample gives 150,000 to 200,000 clones in total; about 79% of them show up just once. The top ten clones comprise roughly 6.7% of the sample.

Recombination joined TRBV19 with TRBJ1-1; confidence is insufficient to name the D gene. This TCR was recovered from a middle-aged man in good health and CMV-seropositive. The sequenced sample consisted of PBMCs. CDR3 reads: CASSISASRNTEAFF. In nucleotides, the sequence is TGTGCCAGTAGTATATCAGCGAGTAGGAACACTGAAGCTTTCTTT.